The next 24 T cell receptor beta chains were all read from a single sample in a study of cytomegalovirus exposure and HLA in healthy donors. Primers included in the PCR were 60 Vbeta and 13 Jbeta primers. Profiled with immunoSEQ multiplex PCR; TCRdb holds only in-frame clones, not every one. The table shows approximately 110,000 clones, with 83% occurring only once. Sequences were obtained from PBMCs. All receptors derive from a man aged 18 to 29 in good health and CMV-seronegative.

This clone appeared a few times. The chain joins TRBV5-1 to TRBJ2-7, with 7 bases lining up with TRBD1. Germline V gene sequence: CDR1 SGHRS, CDR2 YFSETQ. V was pared by 2 bases and J by 2 bases, with 7 bases of the junction left unmatched. This CDR3 spans 15 amino acids. As DNA, the CDR3 is TGCGCCAGCAGCTTCCGGGACAGTCGCCCCTACGAGCAGTACTTC. Its translation is CASSFRDSRPYEQYF.

The chain carries TRBV27 and TRBJ1-3; D not certain. V was pared by 0 bases and J by 0 bases, with 9 bases between. The germline V gene has CDR1 MNHEY and CDR2 SMNVEV (reference sequence). The CDR3 consists of 16 residues. CDR3 loop: CASSLSIPLSGNTIYF. DNA of the CDR3: TGTGCCAGCAGTTTATCGATCCCACTCTCTGGAAACACCATATATTTT.

This chain joins TRBV2 and TRBJ2-1; 11 bases agree with TRBD2. This CDR3 has 17 residues. The germline CDR1 and CDR2 sequences are SNHLY and FYNNEI. V was clipped by 3 bases and J by 7 bases; unmatched bases: 11. The CDR3 nucleotides are TGTGCCAGCAGTGACCCTTTAGCGGGAGGGCCGGGTAATGAGCAGTTCTTC. Protein product: CASSDPLAGGPGNEQFF.

This clone was detected only a few times. This chain links TRBV18 with TRBJ2-7, with D tentatively TRBD2 (6 bases). The length of the CDR3 is 15 residues. V shed 0 bases and J shed 2 bases, with 11 bases lying between them. Per germline, CDR1 KGHSH and CDR2 LQKENI. This CDR3 is CASSPPSGPTYEQYF. CDR3 sequence (DNA): TGTGCCAGCTCACCACCTAGCGGACCCACCTACGAGCAGTACTTC.

This clone appeared a few times. The CDR3 bases are TGTGCCAGCAGTGGGACAGGTCATAGCAATCAGCCCCAGCATTTT. It encodes CASSGTGHSNQPQHF. The rearrangement links TRBV28 to TRBJ1-5; 8 bases align to TRBD1. After removal of 5 bases from V and 0 bases from J, the junction contained 3 bases not matched to a gene. CDR3 size: 15 residues. Germline CDR1 reads MDHEN; CDR2 reads SYDVKM.

Of note for this clone: Germline is not matched at one junction end, which may reflect a read error. The rearrangement joins TRBV5-8 to TRBJ1-2; D gene ambiguous. CDR1 is SGHTS, CDR2 YDEGEE, per germline. This CDR3 comprises 12 residues. The CDR3 loop is CASSPPRGLIGF. The CDR3, as DNA: TGTGCCAGCAGCCCACCCCGGGGTCTTATAGGCTTC.

The gene calls are TRBV14 and TRBJ2-7, with D hard to call. Germline loops: CDR1 SGHDN, CDR2 FVKESK. The CDR3 is 15 residues long. With 0 bases removed from V and 5 bases from J, the gap between germline ends came to 14 bases. CDR3 region: CASSQEGGSTHEQYF. Here the CDR3 DNA reads TGTGCCAGCAGCCAAGAAGGCGGATCCACCCACGAGCAGTACTTC.

The chain joins TRBV9 to TRBJ2-7, with 13 nucleotides matching TRBD2. The V segment lost 4 bases and the J segment 4 bases; nucleotides outside the gene matches: 5. Germline V lookup: CDR1 SGDLS, CDR2 YYNGEE. The CDR3 covers 15 residues. In nucleotides, the CDR3 is TGTGCCAGCAGCCCACGGACTAGCGGGAGTTACGAGCAGTACTTC. Translated: CASSPRTSGSYEQYF. Drawing the rest from reference TRBV9 and TRBJ2-7, the complete variable domain is DSGVTQTPKHLITATGQRVTLRCSPRSGDLSVYWYQQSLDQGLQFLIQYYNGEERAKGNILERFSAQQFPDLHSELNLSSLELGDSALYFCASSPRTSGSYEQYFGPGTRLTVT.

V and J are TRBV11-2 and TRBJ1-5; D unclear. The V end was cut by 0 bases, the J end by 0 bases, with 6 bases between. The CDR3 sequence is 15 residues long. Germline V gives CDR1 SGHAT, CDR2 FQNNGV. CDR3 nucleotide sequence: TGTGCCAGCAGCTTAGAAGCCTCTAGCAATCAGCCCCAGCATTTT. The encoded protein is CASSLEASSNQPQHF.

The chain joins TRBV19 to TRBJ1-2; 8 nucleotides align to TRBD1. V gave up 3 bases and J gave up 7 bases; unmatched junction bases: 10. CDR3 size: 15 residues. Germline V gene lookup returns CDR1 LNHDA and CDR2 SQIVND (reference sequence). CDR3 coding DNA: TGTGCCAGTAGTATTCAGGGGGCGCGAGTAGGTGGCTACACCTTC. The encoded protein is CASSIQGARVGGYTF.

The chain couples TRBV18 to TRBJ2-3, with 11 bases that match TRBD2. CDR1 is KGHSH, CDR2 LQKENI, per germline. The CDR3 extends over 15 amino acids. The V and J ends lost 5 bases and 0 bases, in that order; junction bases with no gene match: 1. CDR3 sequence reads: CASSRTSGSTDTQYF. The CDR3 nucleotides are TGTGCCAGCTCAAGGACTAGCGGGAGCACAGATACGCAGTATTTT.

This chain uses TRBV9 with TRBJ2-3; 8 positions match TRBD2. The CDR3 is 15 residues long. V lost 6 bases to trimming and J lost 3 bases; unmatched junction nucleotides: 9. Looked up from germline, CDR1 is SGDLS and CDR2 is YYNGEE. The CDR3 loop reads CASNSGGGRTDTQYF. The CDR3 DNA sequence: TGTGCCAGCAACTCCGGGGGCGGGAGGACAGATACGCAGTATTTT.

The chain couples TRBV15 to TRBJ2-3; 12 bases map to TRBD2. This CDR3 spans 16 amino acids. With V trimmed by 5 bases and J by 3 bases, 6 bases remained unmatched. CDR1 and CDR2 (germline): LNHNV, YYDKDF (reference sequence). The CDR3 sequence is CATSAGLAGRTDTQYF. As DNA, the CDR3 is TGTGCCACCAGCGCCGGACTAGCGGGGAGGACAGATACGCAGTATTTT.

CDR3 in amino acids: CASSSLRGHEQYF. CDR3 nucleotide sequence: TGCGCCAGCAGCTCACTCAGGGGCCACGAGCAGTACTTC. This chain uses TRBV5-1 with TRBJ2-7; a weak D match, TRBD1 (6 bases). Per the germline V gene, CDR1 is SGHRS and CDR2 is YFSETQ. The CDR3 contains 13 residues. The V and J ends lost 3 bases and 5 bases respectively, with 12 bases between them.

The chain recombines TRBV5-4 with TRBJ1-6, with 11 bases aligning to TRBD1. Per the germline V gene, CDR1 is SGHNT and CDR2 is YYREEE (reference sequence). This CDR3 is 16 amino acids long. V was pared by 3 bases and J by 5 bases, with 4 bases of the junction left unmatched. This chain's CDR3 is CASSYGTGGDNSPLHF. The CDR3 bases are TGTGCCAGCAGCTACGGGACAGGGGGAGATAATTCACCCCTCCACTTT. Using reference TRBV5-4 and TRBJ1-6 for the parts outside the CDR3, the full variable domain is ETGVTQSPTHLIKTRGQQVTLRCSSQSGHNTVSWYQQALGQGPQFIFQYYREEENGRGNFPPRFSGLQFPNYSSELNVNALELDDSALYLCASSYGTGGDNSPLHFGNGTRLTVT.

The chain employs TRBV10-3 and TRBJ2-1, with D perhaps TRBD1 (6 bases). V lost 8 bases, J lost 4 bases, and 21 bases lay in between. Germline V lookup: CDR1 ENHRY, CDR2 SYGVKD. The CDR3 extends over 16 amino acids. This CDR3 is CAIGSLTRDNYNEQFF. Written as DNA, the CDR3 is TGTGCCATCGGTTCCTTGACAAGGGACAATTACAATGAGCAGTTCTTC.

The V call is TRBV4-3, the J call TRBJ2-1; no firm D call. Trimming removed 4 bases from V and 8 bases from J, with 9 bases in between. The V gene's germline CDR1 is LGHNA and CDR2 YSLEER. This CDR3 region has 12 residues. The CDR3 is CASSLNIDEQFF. The CDR3 DNA follows: TGCGCCAGCAGCCTCAACATCGATGAGCAGTTCTTC.

V is TRBV9 and J is TRBJ2-2; 7 nucleotides line up with TRBD1. This CDR3 has 18 residues. V lost 0 bases and J lost 2; bases outside the gene matches: 10. Germline-derived CDR1 and CDR2 are SGDLS and YYNGEE. CDR3 coding DNA: TGTGCCAGCAGCGTAGGGGACAGCCATCCTCCCAACACCGGGGAGCTGTTTTTT. As protein: CASSVGDSHPPNTGELFF.

The V call is TRBV28, the J call TRBJ1-1; TRBD1 is a possible D gene (5 bases). Germline V gene data show CDR1 as MDHEN and CDR2 as SYDVKM. Trimming stripped 4 bases from V and 3 bases from J, with 15 bases between. The CDR3 is 15 amino acids. CDR3: CASSYGGEADTEAFF. DNA of the CDR3: TGTGCCAGCAGTTACGGAGGGGAGGCGGACACTGAAGCTTTCTTT.

The CDR3 spells CASIGIGDYNEQFF. DNA for the CDR3: TGTGCCAGCATAGGGATCGGGGATTACAATGAGCAGTTCTTC. The chain couples TRBV2 to TRBJ2-1; D possibly corresponds to TRBD2 (5 bases). With 7 bases removed from V and 4 bases from J, the gap between germline ends came to 14 bases. Germline lookup yields CDR1 SNHLY and CDR2 FYNNEI. CDR3 length: 14 amino acids.

The rearrangement uses TRBV7-6 and TRBJ1-1, with 7 bases identical to TRBD1. Germline V gene data show CDR1 as SGHVS and CDR2 as FNYEAQ. The CDR3 has 14 amino acids. J lost 4 bases, V lost 4 bases, and 6 bases had no gene match. CDR3 DNA: TGTGCCAGCAGCTCCGACAGGGTAGGCACTGAAGCTTTCTTT. It encodes CASSSDRVGTEAFF.

This clone was found a few times. V and J are TRBV4-2 and TRBJ2-1, with 8 bases fitting TRBD1. Germline V gives CDR1 LGHNA, CDR2 YNFKEQ. V was clipped by 5 bases and J by 12 bases; unmatched bases: 6. The CDR3 consists of 12 residues. In nucleotides, the CDR3 is TGTGCCAGCAGCACCGCCGGGACAGGGCAGTTCTTC. It is translated as CASSTAGTGQFF.

The CDR3 region has the DNA TGTGCCAGCAGCGATTTGAGCGGGAGGGAGACCCAGTACTTC. Its protein is CASSDLSGRETQYF. The chain uses TRBV7-9 and TRBJ2-5, with TRBD2 identical over 9 bases. This CDR3 is 14 amino acids long. Germline V gene lookup returns CDR1 SEHNR and CDR2 FQNEAQ (reference sequence). The trim removed 5 bases at V and 5 bases at J, leaving 6 bases unmatched.

V usage is TRBV7-3 and J usage is TRBJ1-3; D gene ambiguous. The CDR3 contains 14 residues. In germline, CDR1 is SGHTA, CDR2 FQGTGA. V lost 4 bases and J lost 1, with 8 bases in between. The chain's CDR3 is CASSSLESGNTIYF. The CDR3 DNA reads as TGTGCCAGCAGCTCCCTCGAGTCTGGAAACACCATATATTTT. Using reference TRBV7-3 and TRBJ1-3 for the parts outside the CDR3, the full variable domain is GAGVSQTPSNKVTEKGKYVELRCDPISGHTALYWYRQSLGQGPEFLIYFQGTGAADDSGLPNDRFFAVRPEGSVSTLKIQRTERGDSAVYLCASSSLESGNTIYFGEGSWLTVV.